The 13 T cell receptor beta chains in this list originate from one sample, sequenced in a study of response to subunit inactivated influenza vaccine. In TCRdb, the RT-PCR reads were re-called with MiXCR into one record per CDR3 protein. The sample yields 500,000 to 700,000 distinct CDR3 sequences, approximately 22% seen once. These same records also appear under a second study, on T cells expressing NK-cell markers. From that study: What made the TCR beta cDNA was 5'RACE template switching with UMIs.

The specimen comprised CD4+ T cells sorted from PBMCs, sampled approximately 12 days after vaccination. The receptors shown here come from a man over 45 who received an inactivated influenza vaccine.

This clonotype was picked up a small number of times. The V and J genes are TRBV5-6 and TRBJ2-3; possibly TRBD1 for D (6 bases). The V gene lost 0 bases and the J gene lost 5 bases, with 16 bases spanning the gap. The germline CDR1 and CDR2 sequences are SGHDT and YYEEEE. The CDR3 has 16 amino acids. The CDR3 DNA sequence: TGTGCCAGCAGCTTGGACCTCGTCGCCAGGGGAGATACGCAGTATTTT. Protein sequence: CASSLDLVARGDTQYF.

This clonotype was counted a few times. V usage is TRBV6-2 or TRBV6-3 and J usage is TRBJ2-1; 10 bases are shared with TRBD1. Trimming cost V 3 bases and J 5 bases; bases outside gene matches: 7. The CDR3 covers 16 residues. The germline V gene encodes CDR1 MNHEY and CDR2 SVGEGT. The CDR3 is CASSYGRDRGHNEQFF. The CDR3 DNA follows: TGTGCCAGCAGTTATGGCCGGGACAGGGGCCACAATGAGCAGTTCTTC.

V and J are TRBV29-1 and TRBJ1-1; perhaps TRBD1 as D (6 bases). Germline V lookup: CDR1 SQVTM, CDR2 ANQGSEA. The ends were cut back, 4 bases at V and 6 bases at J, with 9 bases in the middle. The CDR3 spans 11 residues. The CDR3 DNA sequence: TGCAGCGTTGCAGGGGTTTCTGAAGCTTTCTTT. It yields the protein CSVAGVSEAFF. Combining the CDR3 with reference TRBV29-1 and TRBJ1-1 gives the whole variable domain SAVISQKPSRDICQRGTSLTIQCQVDSQVTMMFWYRQQPGQSLTLIATANQGSEATYESGFVIDKFPISRPNLTFSTLTVSNMSPEDSSIYLCSVAGVSEAFFGQGTRLTVV.

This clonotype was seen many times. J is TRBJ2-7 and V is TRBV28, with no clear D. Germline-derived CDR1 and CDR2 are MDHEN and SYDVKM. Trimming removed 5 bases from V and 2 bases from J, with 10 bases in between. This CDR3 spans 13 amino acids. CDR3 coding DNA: TGTGCCAGCAGTCTTGGGCCAGCCTACGAGCAGTACTTC. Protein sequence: CASSLGPAYEQYF.

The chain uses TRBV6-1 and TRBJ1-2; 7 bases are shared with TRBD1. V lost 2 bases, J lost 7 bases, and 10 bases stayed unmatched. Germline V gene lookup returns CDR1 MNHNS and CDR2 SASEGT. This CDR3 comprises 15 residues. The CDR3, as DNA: TGTGCCAGCAGTGAAAGGGACAGTGGGGCCTCTGGCTACACCTTC. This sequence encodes CASSERDSGASGYTF.

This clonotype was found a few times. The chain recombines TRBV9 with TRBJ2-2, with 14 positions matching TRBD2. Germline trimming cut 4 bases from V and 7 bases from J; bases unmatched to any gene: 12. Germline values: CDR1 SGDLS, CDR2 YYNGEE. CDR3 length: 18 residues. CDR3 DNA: TGTGCCAGCAGCTTCCGACTAGCGGGGGGGCAGACGGGCGGGGAGCTGTTTTTT. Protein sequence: CASSFRLAGGQTGGELFF. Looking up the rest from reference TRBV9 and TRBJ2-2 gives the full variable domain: DSGVTQTPKHLITATGQRVTLRCSPRSGDLSVYWYQQSLDQGLQFLIQYYNGEERAKGNILERFSAQQFPDLHSELNLSSLELGDSALYFCASSFRLAGGQTGGELFFGEGSRLTVL.

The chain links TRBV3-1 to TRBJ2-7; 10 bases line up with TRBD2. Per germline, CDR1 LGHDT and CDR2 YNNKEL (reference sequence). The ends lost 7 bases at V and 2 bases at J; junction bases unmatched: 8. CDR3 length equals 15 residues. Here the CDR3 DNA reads TGTGCCAGCACCTCTAGCGGGAGTCTGACCTACGAGCAGTACTTC. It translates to CASTSSGSLTYEQYF.

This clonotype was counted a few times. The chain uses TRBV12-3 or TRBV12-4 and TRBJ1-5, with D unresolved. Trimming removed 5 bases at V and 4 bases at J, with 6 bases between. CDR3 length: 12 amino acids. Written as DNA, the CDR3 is TGTGCCAGCAGTACGAAAAATCAGCCCCAGCATTTT. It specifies CASSTKNQPQHF.

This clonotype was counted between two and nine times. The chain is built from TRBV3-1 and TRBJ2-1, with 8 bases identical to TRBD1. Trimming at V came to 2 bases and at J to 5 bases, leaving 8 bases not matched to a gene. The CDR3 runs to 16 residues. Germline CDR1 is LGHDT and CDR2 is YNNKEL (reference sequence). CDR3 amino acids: CASSQTPGQDNNEQFF. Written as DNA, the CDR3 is TGTGCCAGCAGCCAAACACCGGGACAGGACAACAATGAGCAGTTCTTC.

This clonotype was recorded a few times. The CDR3 is CSASPSSGGNQPQHF. In DNA, the CDR3 is TGCAGTGCTAGTCCGTCCAGCGGGGGCAATCAGCCCCAGCATTTT. The chain has TRBV20-1 and TRBJ1-5; D is unresolved. Germline V gives CDR1 DFQATT, CDR2 SNEGSKA (reference sequence). The ends were cut back, 3 bases at V and 2 bases at J, with 14 bases in the middle. The CDR3 is made up of 15 amino acids.

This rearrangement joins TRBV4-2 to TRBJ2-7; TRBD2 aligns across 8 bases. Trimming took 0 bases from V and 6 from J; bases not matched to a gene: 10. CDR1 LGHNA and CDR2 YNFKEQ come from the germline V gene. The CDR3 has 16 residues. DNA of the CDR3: TGTGCCAGCAGCCAAGATCTTCGCGGGGGGTCGGGCGAGCAGTACTTC. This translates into CASSQDLRGGSGEQYF.

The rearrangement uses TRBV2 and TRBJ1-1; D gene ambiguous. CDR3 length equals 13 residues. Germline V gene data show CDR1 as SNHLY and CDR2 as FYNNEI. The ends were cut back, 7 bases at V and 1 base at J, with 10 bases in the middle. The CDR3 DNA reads TGTGCCAGCACTTGGGGTCGGAACACTGAAGCTTTCTTT. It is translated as CASTWGRNTEAFF.

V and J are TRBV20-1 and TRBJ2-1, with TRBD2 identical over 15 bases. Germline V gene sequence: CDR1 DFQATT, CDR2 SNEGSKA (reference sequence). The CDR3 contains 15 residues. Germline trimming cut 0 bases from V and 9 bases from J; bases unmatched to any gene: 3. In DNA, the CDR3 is TGCAGTGCTAGAGATCGGGGACTAGCGGGAGGTGAGCAGTTCTTC. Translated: CSARDRGLAGGEQFF.